This entry features one T cell receptor beta chain sequence. Given a much more abundant clone one base away, this may be a read error. The sample is drawn from a study of T cells in Graves' hyperthyroidism and ophthalmopathy. CDR1 is SGHDT, CDR2 YYEEEE, per germline. The CDR3 spans 13 residues. Researchers took RNA transcripts and amplified the TCR beta CDR3 regions from them. The study used the HTBI primer set for a first-round RT-PCR of the TCR CDR3. One entry per CDR3 protein, called by TCRdb with MiXCR from the multiplex PCR reads. The data contain approximately 430,000 distinct CDR3 sequences, 15% to 18% of them singletons.

Sequenced material: blood. The chain links TRBV5-6 to TRBJ2-5; a weak D match, TRBD2 (5 bases). This clonotype was sampled from a woman aged 18-29 years with Graves' hyperthyroidism. DNA of the CDR3: TGTGCCAGCAGCGCCGGGATCCCAGAGACCCAGTGCTTC. Translated, it gives CASSAGIPETQCF.